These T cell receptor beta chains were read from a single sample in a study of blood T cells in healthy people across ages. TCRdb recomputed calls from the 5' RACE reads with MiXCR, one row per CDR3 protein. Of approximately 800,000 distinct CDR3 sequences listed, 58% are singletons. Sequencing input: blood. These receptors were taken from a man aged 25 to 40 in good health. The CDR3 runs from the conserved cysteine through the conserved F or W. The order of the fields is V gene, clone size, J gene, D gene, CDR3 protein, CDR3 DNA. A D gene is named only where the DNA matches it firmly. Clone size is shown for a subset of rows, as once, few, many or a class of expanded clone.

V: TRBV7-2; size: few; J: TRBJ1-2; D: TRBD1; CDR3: CASSLPGQVYGYTF; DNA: TGTGCCAGCAGCTTACCCGGACAGGTGTATGGCTACACCTTC
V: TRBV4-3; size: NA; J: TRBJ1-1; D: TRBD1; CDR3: CASSQDTGEGTEAFF; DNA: TGCGCCAGCAGCCAAGATACAGGGGAAGGTACTGAAGCTTTCTTT
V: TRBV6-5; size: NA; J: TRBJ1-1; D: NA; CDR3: CAAASGIEAFF; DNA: TGTGCCGCCGCTAGCGGAATAGAAGCTTTCTTT
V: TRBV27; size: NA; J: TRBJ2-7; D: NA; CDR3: CASSLLAGTPYEQYF; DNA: TGTGCCAGCAGTTTATTAGCAGGGACCCCCTACGAGCAGTACTTC
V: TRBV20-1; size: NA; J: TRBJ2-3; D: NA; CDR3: CSAPGSGAEGSTDTQYF; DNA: TGCAGTGCCCCCGGAAGTGGGGCCGAGGGGAGCACAGATACGCAGTATTTT
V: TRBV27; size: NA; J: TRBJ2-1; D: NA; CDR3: CASSLFSSSYNEQFF; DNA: TGTGCCAGCAGTTTATTTTCTAGCTCCTACAATGAGCAGTTCTTC
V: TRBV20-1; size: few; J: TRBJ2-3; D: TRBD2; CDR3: CSARATSGTDTQYF; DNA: TGCAGTGCTAGAGCGACTAGCGGGACAGATACGCAGTATTTT
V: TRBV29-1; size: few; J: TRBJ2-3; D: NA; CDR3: CSVRSVTSTDTQYF; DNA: TGCAGCGTACGGAGCGTGACTAGCACAGATACGCAGTATTTT
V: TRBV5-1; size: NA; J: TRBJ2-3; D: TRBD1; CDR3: CASSFTGDGDTQYF; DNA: TGCGCCAGCAGCTTTACAGGGGATGGAGATACGCAGTATTTT
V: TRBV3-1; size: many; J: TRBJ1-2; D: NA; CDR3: CASSSRGGYTF; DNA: TGTGCCAGCAGCTCCAGGGGTGGCTACACCTTC
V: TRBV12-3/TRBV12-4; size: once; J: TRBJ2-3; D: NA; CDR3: CASSDTGDTQYF; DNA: TGTGCCAGCAGTGACACCGGAGATACGCAGTATTTT
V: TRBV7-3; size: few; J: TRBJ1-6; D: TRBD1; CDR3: CASSPQGDHNSPLHF; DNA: TGTGCCAGCAGCCCACAGGGGGACCATAATTCACCCCTCCACTTT
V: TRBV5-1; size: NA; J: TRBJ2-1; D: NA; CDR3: CASSPDDNEQFF; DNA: TGCGCCAGCAGCCCTGACGACAATGAGCAGTTCTTC
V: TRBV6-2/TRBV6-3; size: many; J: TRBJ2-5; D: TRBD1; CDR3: CASRGTGQETQYF; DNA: TGTGCCAGCAGAGGGACAGGCCAAGAGACCCAGTACTTC
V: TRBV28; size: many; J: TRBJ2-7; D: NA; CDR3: CASSVGIHYEQYF; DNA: TGTGCCAGCAGTGTGGGCATTCACTACGAGCAGTACTTC
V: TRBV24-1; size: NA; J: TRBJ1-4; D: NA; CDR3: CATGAGQNEKLFF; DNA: TGTGCCACCGGTGCAGGACAAAATGAAAAACTGTTTTTT
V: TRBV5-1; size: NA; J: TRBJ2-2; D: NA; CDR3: CASSLVGDGELFF; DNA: TGCGCCAGCAGCTTGGTCGGAGACGGGGAGCTGTTTTTT
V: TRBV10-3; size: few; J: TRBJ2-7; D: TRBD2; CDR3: CAISRGLAASEQYF; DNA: TGTGCCATCAGCCGGGGACTAGCAGCGAGCGAGCAGTACTTC
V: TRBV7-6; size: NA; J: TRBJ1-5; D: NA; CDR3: CASSLTLDPNQPQHF; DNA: TGTGCCAGCAGCTTAACACTGGACCCCAATCAGCCCCAGCATTTT
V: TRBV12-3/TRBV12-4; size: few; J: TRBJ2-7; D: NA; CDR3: CASGEGGKQYF; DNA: TGTGCCAGCGGCGAAGGGGGTAAGCAGTACTTC